This T cell receptor (beta chain) stems from a study of blood T cell repertoires in COVID-19. Comment on this clone: One end of the junction does not line up with germline, which may come from a read error.

Seattle's cohort entered during active infection and was followed longitudinally. In the authors' methods: Cell counts per sample came from amplifying reference gene primers. TCRdb's copy holds only in-frame clones and misses some; the assay was immunoSEQ multiplex PCR. From that table come the V and J calls and clone size; the DNA was used to work out D and trimming. This sample has fewer than 450,000 clones, with about nine tenths found just once. The CDR3 runs 15 residues. Per germline, CDR1 SNHLY and CDR2 FYNNEI. The source is a woman in her fifties or sixties with COVID-19, enrolled during active disease. The sequenced sample was peripheral blood. The chain couples TRBV2 to TRBJ1-5; TRBD1 aligns across 7 bases. The CDR3 sequence: CASSGGGRGNQPQHF. The CDR3 DNA reads TGTGCCAGCAGCGGAGGGGGCAGGGGCAACCAGCCCCAGCATTTT.